This T cell receptor beta chain derives from a study of T cells in Graves' hyperthyroidism and ophthalmopathy. As for the study in general: Peripheral blood specimens were obtained at initial diagnosis, prior to any treatment.

Only a few counts were recorded for this clonotype. The authors obtained PBMCs from roughly 10 ml of fresh peripheral blood. TCR beta CDR3 regions were amplified from RNA. First-round RT-PCR with HTBI primers amplified the TCR CDR3 region. TCRdb re-derived calls from the multiplex PCR reads in MiXCR, one entry per CDR3 protein. This sample has about 500,000 distinct CDR3 sequences, with around 16% found just once. This CDR3 region has 16 residues. Germline assignment: CDR1 SQVTM and CDR2 ANQGSEA. Deletions cut 3 bases from V and 0 bases from J, with 12 bases between. This chain connects TRBV29-1 to TRBJ2-6; possible D gene TRBD1, 6 bases. Input material: blood. The source of this sequence is a woman under 40 with Graves' ophthalmopathy. The CDR3 reads CSVEPDSNSGANVLTF. In DNA form, the CDR3 reads TGCAGCGTTGAGCCGGACAGCAACTCTGGGGCCAACGTCCTGACTTTC. Full variable domain (remainder filled in from reference TRBV29-1 and TRBJ2-6): SAVISQKPSRDICQRGTSLTIQCQVDSQVTMMFWYRQQPGQSLTLIATANQGSEATYESGFVIDKFPISRPNLTFSTLTVSNMSPEDSSIYLCSVEPDSNSGANVLTFGAGSRLTVL.